This TCR beta chain was identified during a study of early T cells in non-severe SARS-CoV-2 infection. The trim removed 3 bases at V and 9 bases at J, leaving 8 bases unmatched. The CDR3 sequence is 15 residues long. Germline CDR1 and CDR2: SGHTA and FQGNSA. In TCRdb, the 5' RACE reads were re-called with MiXCR into one record per CDR3 protein. The table has roughly 28,000 distinct CDR3 sequences, over 5% seen once. By share of the sample, this clonotype is medium-sized. The sequence derives from an adult who was a healthcare worker with PCR-confirmed SARS-CoV-2 infection or an uninfected control (not recorded which). V and J are TRBV7-2 and TRBJ2-1; 10 bases line up with TRBD2. Source material: whole blood. The CDR3 reads CASSLLAGDGGEQFF. CDR3 DNA: TGTGCCAGCAGCTTGCTAGCGGGAGACGGCGGTGAGCAGTTCTTC.